What follows are 9 T cell receptor beta chains derived from one specimen sequenced in a study of technical replicates of blood from a few donors. The repertoire was sequenced with immunoSEQ multiplex PCR; TCRdb's copy has only in-frame clones and lacks some. Of 55,000 to 75,000 clones listed, 91% were seen once; the top ten hold about 3.9%. Specimen: PBMCs. The source is a human donor in good health. Some clones in this sample may be carry-over from other donors' samples.

The chain joins TRBV2 to TRBJ1-2; 7 bases are shared with TRBD1. The junction had 6 bases not matched to a gene; V was cut back by 1 base and J by 7 bases. The CDR3 length is 14 residues. Germline CDR1 SNHLY, CDR2 FYNNEI. CDR3 protein: CASSEEQGVGGYTF. The CDR3 DNA is TGTGCCAGCAGTGAAGAGCAGGGGGTAGGTGGCTACACCTTC.

J is TRBJ2-1 and V is TRBV5-4; a weak D match, TRBD2 (6 bases). The CDR3 is made up of 16 amino acids. V lost 4 bases to trimming and J lost 1 base, with 15 bases between them. CDR1 and CDR2 (germline): SGHNT, YYREEE (reference sequence). CDR3 in DNA: TGTGCCAGCAGCGCCGGAGGGAGTCAATCCTACAATGAGCAGTTCTTC. It codes for CASSAGGSQSYNEQFF. Based on the CDR3 plus reference TRBV5-4 and TRBJ2-1, the full variable domain is ETGVTQSPTHLIKTRGQQVTLRCSSQSGHNTVSWYQQALGQGPQFIFQYYREEENGRGNFPPRFSGLQFPNYSSELNVNALELDDSALYLCASSAGGSQSYNEQFFGPGTRLTVL.

This clone was recorded a few times. This chain joins TRBV19 and TRBJ2-1, with D uncertain. The CDR3 runs 14 residues. Per germline, CDR1 LNHDA and CDR2 SQIVND (reference sequence). V lost 0 bases and J lost 4, with 7 bases in between. Here the CDR3 DNA reads TGTGCCAGTAGTATAGAAAGCGATTACAATGAGCAGTTCTTC. This sequence encodes CASSIESDYNEQFF.

This chain links TRBV19 with TRBJ1-1; 8 nucleotides match TRBD1. V lost 7 bases, J lost 11 bases, and 9 bases stayed unmatched. The germline V gene has CDR1 LNHDA and CDR2 SQIVND (reference sequence). This CDR3 comprises 12 residues. This CDR3 reads CASTIPQGEAFF. In DNA form, the CDR3 reads TGTGCCAGTACCATACCACAGGGGGAGGCTTTCTTT.

The V gene is TRBV18, the J gene TRBJ2-3; 7 nucleotides match TRBD2. CDR1 and CDR2 from the germline V gene are KGHSH and LQKENI. CDR3 length: 15 residues. V lost 2 bases and J lost 4; bases outside the gene matches: 6. The CDR3 nucleotides read TGTGCCAGCTCACCAAAGGGAGGGCACTCAGATACGCAGTATTTT. Its translation: CASSPKGGHSDTQYF.

The V gene is TRBV29-1, the J gene TRBJ2-3, with 9 bases identical to TRBD2. The CDR3 is 15 amino acids. V gave up 2 bases and J gave up 3 bases; unmatched junction bases: 6. Germline CDR1 SQVTM, CDR2 ANQGSEA. The CDR3 reads CSVESRSGRTDTQYF. The CDR3 DNA follows: TGCAGCGTTGAAAGCCGTAGCGGGAGAACAGATACGCAGTATTTT.

The CDR3 DNA reads as TGTGCCAGTAGTATAGTTGGGCAGGCCGGGGGTCAGCCCCAGCATTTT. Translation: CASSIVGQAGGQPQHF. The rearrangement uses TRBV19 and TRBJ1-5; D might be TRBD1 (5 bases). Germline CDR1 and CDR2: LNHDA and SQIVND (reference sequence). This CDR3 has 16 residues. Trimming left V 1 base short and J 6 bases short, with 16 bases between.

This clone was seen a few times. The gene calls are TRBV10-2 and TRBJ2-7; D is uncertain. This CDR3 has 13 residues. Per the germline V gene, CDR1 is WSHSY and CDR2 is SAAADI. Trimming removed 2 bases from V and 6 bases from J, with 11 bases in between. CDR3 nucleotides: TGCGCCAGCAGTGAGGACTCCTCGGGCGAGCAGTACTTC. Its protein product is CASSEDSSGEQYF.

The chain uses TRBV5-1 and TRBJ2-7; 9 positions agree with TRBD1. The CDR3 consists of 14 residues. V trimming: 5 bases; J trimming: 5 bases; junction bases outside the gene matches: 8. CDR1 is SGHRS and CDR2 is YFSETQ in the germline V gene. The CDR3 nucleotides are TGCGCCAGCAGACCCGGGACAGGGCGCGACGAGCAGTACTTC. Its protein product is CASRPGTGRDEQYF.